A selection of T cell receptor beta chains follows, all from one sample in a study of identifying expanded T cells in peripheral blood. Method: immunoSEQ multiplex PCR; TCRdb's copy keeps in-frame clones and lacks some. The sample includes 83,000 or so clones, 85% to 90% seen only once; the top ten take approximately 3.9%. Sequencing was carried out using blood. All receptors come from a person aged 18-69 years in good health. The CDR3 runs from the conserved cysteine through the conserved F or W. The order of the fields is J gene, V gene, D gene, clone size, CDR3 protein, CDR3 DNA. D genes are given only for firm matches. Only some rows state a clone size, as once, few, many or a class for expanded clones.

J: TRBJ2-1; V: TRBV25-1; D: .; size: .; CDR3: CASSEYEAREQFF; DNA: TGTGCCAGCAGTGAATATGAGGCTCGGGAGCAGTTCTTC
J: TRBJ2-5; V: TRBV6-5; D: .; size: once; CDR3: CASSERRLQETQYF; DNA: TGTGCCAGCAGTGAAAGGCGGCTCCAAGAGACCCAGTACTTC
J: TRBJ1-3; V: TRBV11-2; D: .; size: .; CDR3: CASSKGSGNTIYF; DNA: TGTGCCAGCAGCAAGGGGTCTGGAAACACCATATATTTT
J: TRBJ2-7; V: TRBV30; D: .; size: .; CDR3: CAWSTGFNEQYF; DNA: TGTGCCTGGAGTACAGGGTTCAACGAGCAGTACTTC
J: TRBJ1-3; V: TRBV7-9; D: TRBD1; size: .; CDR3: CASSGDSAGNTIYF; DNA: TGTGCCAGCAGCGGGGACAGTGCTGGAAACACCATATATTTT
J: TRBJ2-5; V: TRBV6-1; D: TRBD1; size: .; CDR3: CASSEWPGTGGETQYF; DNA: TGTGCCAGCAGTGAATGGCCCGGGACAGGTGGGGAGACCCAGTACTTC
J: TRBJ1-1; V: TRBV7-9; D: .; size: .; CDR3: CASSFSASNTEAFF; DNA: TGTGCCAGCAGCTTTTCGGCTTCGAACACTGAAGCTTTCTTT
J: TRBJ2-3; V: TRBV10-3; D: .; size: .; CDR3: CAIRAPGGDTQYF; DNA: TGTGCCATCAGGGCCCCCGGGGGAGATACGCAGTATTTT
J: TRBJ2-5; V: TRBV30; D: .; size: .; CDR3: CAWTREETQYF; DNA: TGTGCCTGGACCAGGGAAGAGACCCAGTACTTC
J: TRBJ1-3; V: TRBV7-2; D: .; size: .; CDR3: CASSLAGEGPGNTIYF; DNA: TGTGCCAGCAGCTTAGCGGGCGAGGGGCCCGGAAACACCATATATTTT
J: TRBJ1-2; V: TRBV30; D: .; size: .; CDR3: CAWSTSSFYGYTF; DNA: TGTGCCTGGAGTACGTCTTCCTTCTATGGCTACACCTTC
J: TRBJ2-7; V: TRBV5-1; D: .; size: .; CDR3: CASRVFPSEGEQYF; DNA: TGCGCCAGCAGAGTCTTTCCCTCCGAGGGGGAGCAGTACTTC
J: TRBJ2-7; V: TRBV9; D: .; size: .; CDR3: CASSAEGGYEQYF; DNA: TGTGCCAGCAGCGCCGAGGGGGGCTACGAGCAGTACTTC
J: TRBJ2-2; V: TRBV29-1; D: TRBD2; size: .; CDR3: CSERGNTGELFF; DNA: TGCAGCGAGCGGGGGAACACCGGGGAGCTGTTTTTT
J: TRBJ1-1; V: TRBV18; D: TRBD1; size: .; CDR3: CASSRGTGGGMNTEAFF; DNA: TGTGCCAGCTCACGAGGGACAGGGGGAGGGATGAACACTGAAGCTTTCTTT
J: TRBJ2-7; V: TRBV11-2; D: TRBD2; size: .; CDR3: CASSLGRASGQYEQYF; DNA: TGTGCCAGCAGCTTAGGACGGGCTAGCGGGCAATACGAGCAGTACTTC
J: TRBJ2-7; V: TRBV4-1; D: .; size: .; CDR3: CASSQDLNYEQYF; DNA: TGCGCCAGCAGCCAAGATCTCAACTACGAGCAGTACTTC
J: TRBJ1-2; V: TRBV7-2; D: .; size: .; CDR3: CASSREGTLLNGYTF; DNA: TGTGCCAGCAGCCGCGAAGGGACCCTACTCAATGGCTACACCTTC
J: TRBJ2-5; V: TRBV5-1; D: TRBD1; size: .; CDR3: CASSIRTGRDETQYF; DNA: TGCGCCAGCAGCATTAGGACAGGAAGGGATGAGACCCAGTACTTC
J: TRBJ2-1; V: TRBV10-1; D: TRBD1; size: .; CDR3: CASSPETGASENEQFF; DNA: TGCGCCAGCAGTCCCGAGACAGGGGCCTCTGAGAATGAGCAGTTCTTC
J: TRBJ2-1; V: TRBV9; D: .; size: .; CDR3: CASSSEARGYNEQFF; DNA: TGTGCCAGCAGCTCCGAAGCTCGTGGGTACAATGAGCAGTTCTTC
J: TRBJ2-2; V: TRBV6-4; D: .; size: .; CDR3: CASGKGEDTGELFF; DNA: TGTGCCAGCGGCAAGGGAGAGGACACCGGGGAGCTGTTTTTT
J: TRBJ2-7; V: TRBV29-1; D: .; size: .; CDR3: CSVDSGLEQYF; DNA: TGCAGCGTTGATTCGGGACTCGAGCAGTACTTC
J: TRBJ2-3; V: TRBV7-9; D: TRBD1; size: once; CDR3: CASSGPGQGSADTQYF; DNA: TGTGCCAGCAGCGGCCCGGGACAGGGGTCCGCAGATACGCAGTATTTT
J: TRBJ2-5; V: TRBV28; D: TRBD1; size: .; CDR3: CASSLVGGQARFQYF; DNA: TGTGCCAGCAGTTTGGTAGGGGGACAGGCCCGGTTTCAGTACTTC
J: TRBJ2-7; V: TRBV11-1; D: .; size: few; CDR3: CASSLRTEYEQYF; DNA: TGTGCCAGCAGCTTACGGACAGAGTACGAGCAGTACTTC